This T cell receptor (beta chain) appears in the sequencing data of a study of regulatory T cells in long-lasting Graves disease. Findings and limits, study-wide: Persistent disease showed a preference for TRBV28, TRBJ1-2 and TRBJ2-5.

V dropped 2 bases and J dropped 8 bases, with 18 bases sitting between them. The V gene's germline CDR1 is SQVTM and CDR2 ANQGSEA. The CDR3 has 14 amino acids. Arm-PCR of CDR3 regions and iRepertoire HTBI primers were used to build TCR beta libraries. TCRdb ran MiXCR on the multiplex PCR reads and lists one entry per CDR3 protein. The table shows hundreds of thousands of distinct CDR3 sequences, with roughly 15% occurring only once. Points on this clonotype: Its antigen is unknown.

The time point: newly diagnosed GD, antithyroid drugs for less than 3 months. PBMCs provided the RNA from which the TCR library was made. These data are also associated with another study on T cells in Graves' hyperthyroidism and ophthalmopathy.

The sequencing used peripheral blood mononuclear cells (PBMCs), collected at new diagnosis, from a patient treated with antithyroid drugs. This TCR was recovered from a woman under 40 with Graves disease. The chain recombines TRBV29-1 with TRBJ1-2; a weak D match, TRBD1 (6 bases). CDR3: CSVEPDRLGNGYTF. For the CDR3, the DNA is TGCAGCGTTGAACCAGACAGGTTAGGGAACGGCTACACCTTC.